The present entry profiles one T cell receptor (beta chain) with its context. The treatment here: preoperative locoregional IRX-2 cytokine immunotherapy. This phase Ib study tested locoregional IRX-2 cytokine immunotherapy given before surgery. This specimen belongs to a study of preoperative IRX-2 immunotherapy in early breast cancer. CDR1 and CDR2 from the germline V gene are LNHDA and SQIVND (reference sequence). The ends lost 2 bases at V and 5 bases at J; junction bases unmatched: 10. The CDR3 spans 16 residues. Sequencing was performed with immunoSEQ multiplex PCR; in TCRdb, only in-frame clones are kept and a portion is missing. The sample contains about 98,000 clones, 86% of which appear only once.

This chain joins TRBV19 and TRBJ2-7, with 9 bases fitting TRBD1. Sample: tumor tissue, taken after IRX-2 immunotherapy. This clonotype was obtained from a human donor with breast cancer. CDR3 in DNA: TGTGCCAGTAGTATACCTTTCGGACAGGGGTCCAACGAGCAGTACTTC. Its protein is CASSIPFGQGSNEQYF. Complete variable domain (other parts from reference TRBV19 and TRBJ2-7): DGGITQSPKYLFRKEGQNVTLSCEQNLNHDAMYWYRQDPGQGLRLIYYSQIVNDFQKGDIAEGYSVSREKKESFPLTVTSAQKNPTAFYLCASSIPFGQGSNEQYFGPGTRLTVT.